This T cell receptor beta chain emerged from a study of vaccination and CD4 T cells after COVID-19 (dated by TCRdb to 2021 to 2024). Broadly, across the study: Six males and four females were included in the convalescent cohort, with two Hispanic individuals, seven Caucasians, two Asians and one multiracial person represented. Post-vaccine blood samples were obtained a median of roughly 75 days after the second vaccine dose, with a range of roughly 14 to 241 days. Post-COVID blood samples from convalescent patients were collected a median of about 100 days after diagnosis, with a range of roughly 35 to 180 days. Culture stimuli were overlapping spike peptide pools from SARS-CoV-2 and from the common cold coronaviruses HCoV-NL63, HCoV-OC43 and HCoV-229E. In ten to eleven COVID-19 convalescent patients and a few infection-naive healthy vaccine recipients, researchers compared the spike-specific CD4+ TCR repertoire from before mRNA vaccination with the repertoire from after. Each participant got two doses of either the Pfizer-BioNTech BNT162b2 vaccine (n=8) or the Moderna mRNA-1273 vaccine (n=2). Control cultures used a CEFX viral epitope pool as positive control, an HIV-1 Nef peptide pool as negative control, or no peptide. In an earlier paper using these donors, memory CD4+ T cell crossreactivity between SARS-CoV-2 and common cold coronavirus spike proteins was assessed at the TCR clonotype level.

Per the germline V gene, SGHTA is the CDR1 and FQGNSA is the CDR2. V is pruned by 0 bases and J by 8 bases, leaving 10 bases of the junction without a gene match. Taken from cysteine to phenylalanine, the CDR3 has 16 residues. Here the CDR3 DNA is all that survives: 48 bases in frame from base 1. The label giving this sample's treatment or condition can be read as: approximately 9-day PBMC culture with coronavirus spike peptide pools or control peptides (ViraFEST assay). CD4+ T cells from unexposed donors were collected before the COVID-19 pandemic (2011-2018). To expand antigen-specific T cells with peptide pools and then pick out the expanded clonotypes through TCR sequencing, the study relied on the ViraFEST assay. Each well held 2.1 million or so PBMCs cultured in IMDM containing roughly 5% human AB serum and around 10 IU/ml IL-2, with 7.5 to 10 ug/ml peptide pools added. On days 3 and 7, half of the culture medium was replaced with fresh IL-2-containing medium. Once the cells had been in culture for about 10 days, the EasySep CD4+ T cell isolation kit was used to isolate CD4+ T cells by negative selection. As cell numbers permitted, CD4+ T cells from unexposed donors were tested for reactivity to SARS-CoV-2 S and N and to four common cold coronavirus spike pools. Ficoll-Paque Plus gradient centrifugation was used to isolate PBMCs from whole blood, and the isolated PBMCs were then either used fresh or cryopreserved at -140C. In general, triplicate wells were set up for every culture condition. The leukapheresis product used for the unexposed donors was purchased from a commercial source.

Receptor libraries were prepared by PCR. TCR sequencing of DNA from cultured CD4+ T cells used the Oncomine TCR Beta short-read assay at the Johns Hopkins FTIC core. Genomic DNA was extracted from the cultured CD4+ T cells with the QIAamp micro DNA kit. Oncomine TCR Beta libraries from cultured CD4+ T cells were pooled with unique dual indexes and sequenced on an Illumina iSeq 100. Turning to the authors' computational methods: Non-productive sequences were filtered out, and CDR3s that did not start with C, did not end with F or W, or were shorter than 7 amino acids were discarded. Antigen-specific clonotypes were identified using the MANAFEST web application through comparison of peptide-stimulated wells with reference and other culture wells. For a clone to be called positive, the clone needed an FDR below 0.05, an odds ratio above 5, and a productive frequency above 0.1% in at least two of three replicate wells. A clonotype counted as cross-reactive if it showed significant expansion both in the SARS-CoV-2 spike wells and in at least one common cold coronavirus spike condition. Using R version 3.6.1, CDR3 homology was evaluated through Levenshtein distances (stringdist) along with unrooted phylogenetic trees (ape). Starting from the raw public reads, TCRdb applied fastp trimming at Q25, assembled clones with MiXCR and retained in-frame beta chains. Rows are unified per CDR3 protein, each entry keeping the most common DNA and genes. The V and J calls shown here were made by TCRdb, not taken from the authors' results. A total of 3,500 to 4,500 distinct CDR3 sequences appear in this sample, approximately 40% of them only once. 43% of the sample is held by the ten biggest clonotypes.

What the study reported, not specific to this receptor: Among convalescent patients, a median about 86% of the SARS-CoV-2-reactive clones seen after vaccination appeared only after vaccination, which suggests priming specific to the vaccine. The number of convalescent patients in the study was relatively small, and the study did not examine early timepoints following natural infection. Of the vaccine-specific clones found in convalescent patients, nearly all (304 of 307) were mono-reactive for SARS-CoV-2 spike instead of being cross-reactive with common cold coronaviruses. An increase in the median number of SARS-CoV-2-reactive clonotypes from approximately 21 after infection to 35 to 40 after vaccination was observed, but the change was not found to be significant.

This clonotype was counted a few times. This receptor's antigen is unknown. Within one base of it there is no much larger clone, and no base qualities were kept. This sequence originates from a human donor in good health. This receptor chain uses TRBV7-2 and TRBJ2-5; 9 bases in the junction line up with TRBD2. Input material: CD4+ T cells from blood, cultured in vitro. The DNA sequence is TGTGCCAGCAGCTTAGCGCCCGGGACTAGCATCGTTACCCAGTACTTC. Translated, this gives CASSLAPGTSIVTQYF.